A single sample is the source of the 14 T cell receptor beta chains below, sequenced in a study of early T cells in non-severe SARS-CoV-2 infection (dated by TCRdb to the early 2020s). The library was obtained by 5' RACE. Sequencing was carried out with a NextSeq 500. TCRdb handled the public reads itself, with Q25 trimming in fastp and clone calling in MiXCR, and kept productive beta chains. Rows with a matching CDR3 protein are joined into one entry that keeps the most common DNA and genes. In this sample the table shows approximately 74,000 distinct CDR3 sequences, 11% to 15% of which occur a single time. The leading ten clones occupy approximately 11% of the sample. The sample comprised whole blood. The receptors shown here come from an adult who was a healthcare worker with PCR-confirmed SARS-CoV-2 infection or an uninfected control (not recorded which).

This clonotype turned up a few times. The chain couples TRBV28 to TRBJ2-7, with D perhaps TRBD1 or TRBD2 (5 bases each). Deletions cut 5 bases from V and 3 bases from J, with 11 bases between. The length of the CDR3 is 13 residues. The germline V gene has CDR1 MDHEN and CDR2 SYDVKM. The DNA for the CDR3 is TGTGCCAGCAGTCAGGGACGGTTCTACGAGCAGTACTTC. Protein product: CASSQGRFYEQYF.

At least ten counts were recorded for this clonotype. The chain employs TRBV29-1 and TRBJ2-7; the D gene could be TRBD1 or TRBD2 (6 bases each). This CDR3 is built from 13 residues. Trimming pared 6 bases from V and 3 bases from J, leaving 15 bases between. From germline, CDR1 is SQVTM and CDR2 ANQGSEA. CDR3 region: CSVSQGTLYEQYF. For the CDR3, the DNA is TGCAGCGTCTCGCAGGGGACTCTCTACGAGCAGTACTTC.

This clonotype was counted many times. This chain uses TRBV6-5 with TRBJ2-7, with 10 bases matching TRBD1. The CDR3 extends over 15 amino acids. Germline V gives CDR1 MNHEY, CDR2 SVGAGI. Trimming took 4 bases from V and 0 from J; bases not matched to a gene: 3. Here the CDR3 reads CASSSGQGVSYEQYF. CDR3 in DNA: TGTGCCAGCAGTTCCGGACAGGGGGTCTCCTACGAGCAGTACTTC.

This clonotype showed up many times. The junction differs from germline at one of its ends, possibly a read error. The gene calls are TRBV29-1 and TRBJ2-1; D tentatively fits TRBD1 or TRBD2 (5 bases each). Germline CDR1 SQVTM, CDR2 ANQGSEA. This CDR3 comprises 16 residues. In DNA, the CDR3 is TGCAGTGTTGGGGACCGTGGGGCAGCCAACGGCAATGAGCAGTTCTTC. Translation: CSVGDRGAANGNEQFF.

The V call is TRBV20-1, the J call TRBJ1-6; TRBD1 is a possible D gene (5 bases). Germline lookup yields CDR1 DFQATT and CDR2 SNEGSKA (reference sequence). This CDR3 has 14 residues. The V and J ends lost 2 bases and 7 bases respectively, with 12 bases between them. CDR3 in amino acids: CSARSQGVNSPLHF. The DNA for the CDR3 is TGCAGTGCTAGATCCCAGGGAGTGAATTCACCCCTCCACTTT.

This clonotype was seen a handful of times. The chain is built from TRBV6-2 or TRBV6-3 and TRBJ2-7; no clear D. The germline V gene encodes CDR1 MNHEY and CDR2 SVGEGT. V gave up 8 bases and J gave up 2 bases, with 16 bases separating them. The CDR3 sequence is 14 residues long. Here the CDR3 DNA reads TGTGCCAGCCTGGACGAGTCACCTCCCTACGAGCAGTACTTC. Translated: CASLDESPPYEQYF.

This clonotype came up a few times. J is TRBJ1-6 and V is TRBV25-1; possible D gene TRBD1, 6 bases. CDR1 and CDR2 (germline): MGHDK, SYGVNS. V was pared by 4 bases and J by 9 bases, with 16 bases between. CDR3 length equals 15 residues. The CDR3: CASSVGGPLGSPLHF. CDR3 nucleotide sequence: TGTGCCAGCAGTGTTGGGGGGCCTTTGGGTTCACCCCTCCACTTT.

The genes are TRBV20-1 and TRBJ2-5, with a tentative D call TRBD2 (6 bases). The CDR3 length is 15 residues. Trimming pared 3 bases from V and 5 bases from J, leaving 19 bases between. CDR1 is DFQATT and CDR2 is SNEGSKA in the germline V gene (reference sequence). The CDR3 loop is CSARGSGLALETQYF. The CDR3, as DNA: TGCAGTGCTAGGGGCTCGGGACTTGCTTTGGAGACCCAGTACTTC.

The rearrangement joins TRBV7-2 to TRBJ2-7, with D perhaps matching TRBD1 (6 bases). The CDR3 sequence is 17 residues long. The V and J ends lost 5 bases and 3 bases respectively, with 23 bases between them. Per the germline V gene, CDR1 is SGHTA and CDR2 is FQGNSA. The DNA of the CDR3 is TGTGCCAGCAGCCGTATCAGCAGGGGACCCCCTTACTACGAGCAGTACTTC. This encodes CASSRISRGPPYYEQYF.

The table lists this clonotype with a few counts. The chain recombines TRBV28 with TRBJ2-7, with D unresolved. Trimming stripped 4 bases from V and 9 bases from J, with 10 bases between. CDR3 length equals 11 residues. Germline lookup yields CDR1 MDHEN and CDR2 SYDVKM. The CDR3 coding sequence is TGTGCCAGCAGTTCTATTGGGCGGCAGTACTTC. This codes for CASSSIGRQYF.

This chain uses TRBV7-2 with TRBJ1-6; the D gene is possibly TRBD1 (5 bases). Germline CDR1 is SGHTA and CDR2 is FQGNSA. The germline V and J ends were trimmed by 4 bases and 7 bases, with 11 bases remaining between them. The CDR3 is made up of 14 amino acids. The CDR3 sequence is CASSSGTENSPLHF. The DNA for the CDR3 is TGTGCCAGCAGCTCCGGGACGGAGAATTCACCCCTCCACTTT. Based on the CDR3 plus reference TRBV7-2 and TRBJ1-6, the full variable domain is GAGVSQSPSNKVTEKGKDVELRCDPISGHTALYWYRQSLGQGLEFLIYFQGNSAPDKSGLPSDRFSAERTGGSVSTLTIQRTQQEDSAVYLCASSSGTENSPLHFGNGTRLTVT.

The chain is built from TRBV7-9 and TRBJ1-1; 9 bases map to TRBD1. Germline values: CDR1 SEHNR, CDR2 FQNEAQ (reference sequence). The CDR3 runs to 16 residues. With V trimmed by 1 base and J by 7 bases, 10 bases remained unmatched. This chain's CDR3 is CASSLDLQGARSEAFF. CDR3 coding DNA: TGTGCCAGCAGCTTAGACCTACAGGGGGCGCGTAGTGAAGCTTTCTTT.

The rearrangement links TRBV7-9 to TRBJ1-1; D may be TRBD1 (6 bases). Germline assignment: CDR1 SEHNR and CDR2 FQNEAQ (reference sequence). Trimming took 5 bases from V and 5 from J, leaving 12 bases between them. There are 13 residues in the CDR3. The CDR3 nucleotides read TGTGCCAGCAGCAGAGAGGGGGGAACTGAAGCTTTCTTT. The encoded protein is CASSREGGTEAFF.

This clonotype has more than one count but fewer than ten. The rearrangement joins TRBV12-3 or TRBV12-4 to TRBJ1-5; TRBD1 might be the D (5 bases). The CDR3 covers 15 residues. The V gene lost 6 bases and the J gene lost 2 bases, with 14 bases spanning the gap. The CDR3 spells CASSGGDRGNQPQHF. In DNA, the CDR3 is TGTGCCAGCAGCGGGGGTGACCGGGGCAATCAGCCCCAGCATTTT.